Below are 3 T cell receptor beta chains sequenced from a single sample in a study of Ad26.COV2.S vaccination and SARS-CoV-2 variants. The method was immunoSEQ multiplex PCR; TCRdb's version includes in-frame clones alone and lacks a portion of them. The repertoire includes 350,000 to 400,000 clones, about 85% of them detected once, and approximately 3.7% sits in the top ten. The treatment was: about 20 received Ad26.COV2.S at low or high dose, single or two shots; 5 received placebo; per-sample allocation not given. Collection of the samples took place on day 63 after the first injection of vaccine or placebo. The specimen comprised peripheral blood, sampled in a trial of Ad26.COV2.S vaccine versus placebo. These receptors came from a person aged 18-60 years who received the Ad26.COV2.S COVID-19 vaccine or a placebo.

In its sample, this clone was seen a few times. V is TRBV29-1 and J is TRBJ1-2; 7 bases are a match to TRBD1. CDR1 and CDR2 (germline): SQVTM, ANQGSEA. The CDR3 has 13 amino acids. The V segment lost 6 bases and the J segment 6 bases; nucleotides outside the gene matches: 10. The CDR3 coding sequence is TGCAGCGTCGCCGGGACAGTCAACGATGGCTACACCTTC. It is translated as CSVAGTVNDGYTF.

The J gene is TRBJ2-3, the V gene TRBV5-1; either TRBD1 or TRBD2 may supply D (6 bases each). CDR3 size: 14 residues. The V gene lost 4 bases and the J gene lost 2 bases, with 11 bases spanning the gap. Per the germline V gene, CDR1 is SGHRS and CDR2 is YFSETQ. CDR3 bases: TGCGCCAGCAGCCCGGGGGCTTACACAGATACGCAGTATTTT. Protein product: CASSPGAYTDTQYF.

This chain joins TRBV3-1 (or the pseudogene TRBV3-2) and TRBJ1-2; TRBD1 matches 9 bases. Germline V gene data show CDR1 as LGHDT and CDR2 as YNNKEL (reference sequence). The CDR3 covers 15 residues. The V gene end was trimmed by 4 bases and the J gene end by 4 bases; junction bases not matched to a gene: 7. Here the CDR3 reads CASSRGTGSGYGYTF. The CDR3 DNA reads as TGTGCCAGCAGCCGTGGGACAGGGTCGGGCTATGGCTACACCTTC.